A selection of T cell receptor beta chains follows, all from one sample in a study of regulatory T cells in long-lasting Graves disease. TCRdb reanalysed the multiplex PCR reads using MiXCR and keeps one entry per CDR3 protein. The table lists hundreds of thousands of distinct CDR3 sequences, approximately 15% of them singletons. Another study also made use of these data, one on T cells in Graves' hyperthyroidism and ophthalmopathy.

Sequencing was performed on peripheral blood mononuclear cells (PBMCs), taken at new diagnosis, from a patient treated with antithyroid drugs. The receptors originated from a woman aged 30 to 39 with Graves disease. Each CDR3 is given with its conserved first and last residue. A D gene is named only where the DNA matches it firmly. Clone size, where shown, is once, few, many, or a class for clones that have expanded.

V,J,D,size,DNA,CDR3
TRBV28,TRBJ2-2,TRBD1,many,TGTGCCAGCAGGGCAACAGGGGGCTTTTCCACCGGGGAGCTGTTTTTT,CASRATGGFSTGELFF
TRBV10-3,TRBJ2-7,-,few,TGTGCCATCAGTGAGTCAGGGAGGCCAGAGCAGTACTTC,CAISESGRPEQYF
TRBV5-1,TRBJ1-1,TRBD1,-,TGCGCCAGCAGCTTGGAATGGACAGGGAGGACTGAAGCTTTCTTT,CASSLEWTGRTEAFF
TRBV20-1,TRBJ2-7,TRBD1,many,TGCAGTGCTAGAGGACCGGACAGGGCGTTTTACGAGCAGTACTTC,CSARGPDRAFYEQYF
TRBV2,TRBJ2-7,TRBD1,many,TGTGCCAGCAGTGACTTCCGGACAGGGGCCGACGAGCAGTACTTC,CASSDFRTGADEQYF
TRBV2,TRBJ1-5,-,-,TGTGCCAGCAGTTACAGTGGGATCAATCAGCCCCAGCATTTT,CASSYSGINQPQHF
TRBV11-2,TRBJ2-1,TRBD2,-,TGTGCCAGCAGCTGGACTAGCGGGAGTGGCAATGAGCAGTTCTTC,CASSWTSGSGNEQFF
TRBV19,TRBJ1-5,-,few,TGTGCCAGTAGTATGGCAGGCGGTCAGGCTCAGCCCCAGCATTTT,CASSMAGGQAQPQHF
TRBV27,TRBJ2-2,-,-,TGTGCCAGCAAGTTTGGGCCCGGGGAGCTGTTTTTT,CASKFGPGELFF
TRBV12-3/TRBV12-4,TRBJ1-1,-,many,TGTGCCAGCAGGTCGGCGGGCGCGATTTGGGCTTTCTTT,CASRSAGAIWAFF
TRBV20-1,TRBJ1-5,-,many,TGCAGTGCCGGAGGTGGCCGGGGTCAGCCCCAGCATTTT,CSAGGGRGQPQHF
TRBV28,TRBJ1-4,-,-,TGTGCCAGCAGTTTCAGAGGAGGGGGAACACTGTTTTTT,CASSFRGGGTLFF
TRBV19,TRBJ2-6,TRBD2,-,TGTGCCAGTAGTATATCTTCTCGGACTAGCGGGACAACCTCTGGGGCCAACGTCCTGACTTTC,CASSISSRTSGTTSGANVLTF
TRBV6-2/TRBV6-3,TRBJ2-7,TRBD1,many,TGTGCCAGTTCGGGGACAGTGATTTACGAGCAGTACTTC,CASSGTVIYEQYF
TRBV14,TRBJ2-6,-,few,TGTGCCAGCAGCCAACCCGGATCTGGGGCCAACGTCCTGACTTTC,CASSQPGSGANVLTF
TRBV9,TRBJ2-2,TRBD2,few,TGTGCCAGCGGACTAGCGGGAGCGGGCGGGGAGCTGTTTTTT,CASGLAGAGGELFF
TRBV27,TRBJ1-2,-,many,TGTGCCAGCAGCCAAAGGGGGGGCGCAGGGGGCTACACCTTC,CASSQRGGAGGYTF
TRBV19,TRBJ2-1,-,-,TGTGCCAGTAAGCAACGGGGGGCTTACAATGAGCAGTTCTTC,CASKQRGAYNEQFF
TRBV4-1,TRBJ2-5,-,-,TGCGCCAGCAGCCAAGGGACCGGGACGGGAAAAGAGACCCAGTACTTC,CASSQGTGTGKETQYF
TRBV2,TRBJ2-3,TRBD2,many,TGTGCCAGCAGTGGGGGTGGGCTAGCGGGAGGGGATACGCAGTATTTT,CASSGGGLAGGDTQYF
TRBV18,TRBJ2-3,TRBD2,many,TGTGCCAGCTCACTTTCTAGCGGACCCACAGATACGCAGTATTTT,CASSLSSGPTDTQYF
TRBV6-1,TRBJ2-7,TRBD1,many,TGTGCCAGCAGCCGGGACAGTAAGTACGAGCAGTACTTC,CASSRDSKYEQYF
TRBV7-2,TRBJ2-2,-,many,TGTGCCAGCGGGGCCCGGCAGGGGAGCACCGGGGAGCTGTTTTTT,CASGARQGSTGELFF
TRBV5-1,TRBJ2-3,-,many,TGCGCCAGCAGCTTAGCGGGTCCACTCGGGGATACGCAGTATTTT,CASSLAGPLGDTQYF
TRBV29-1,TRBJ2-7,TRBD1,many,TGCAGCGTCCTACGGAGTGCCTCTACAGGGGGCCGGTGGGCCTACGAGCAGTACTTC,CSVLRSASTGGRWAYEQYF
TRBV28,TRBJ2-2,-,many,TGTGCCAGCAGTTTACGAACCGGGACCCGGGAGCTGTTTTTT,CASSLRTGTRELFF
TRBV12-3/TRBV12-4,TRBJ2-7,-,few,TGTGCCAGCACGATAGGAACCTCTGGCGAGCAGTACTTC,CASTIGTSGEQYF
TRBV12-3/TRBV12-4,TRBJ1-2,TRBD1,many,TGTGCCAGCAGTTTTGGGACAGCTGGCTACACCTTC,CASSFGTAGYTF
TRBV20-1,TRBJ1-5,TRBD1,many,TGCAGTGCCAGAGGGGGCGCGGGCAATCAGCCCCAGCATTTT,CSARGGAGNQPQHF